These 15 T cell receptor beta chains originate from one sample sequenced in a study of beta chain features in type 1 diabetes. Study-level results: There was a moderate but significant shortening of TCRB CDR3s in all four CD4+ subsets of Type 1 diabetes patients.

Reverse transcribing all isolated RNA meant expressed TCRB transcripts were sequenced. Measured with immunoSEQ multiplex PCR; TCRdb has only the in-frame clones, and not every one. Found here are over 150,000 clones, around 8% of them singletons; the top ten hold around 0.5%. These receptors lack a known antigen. The sequencing input was central memory CD4+ T cells from blood. The receptors originated from a woman aged 18 to 35 with type 1 diabetes.

This clone turned up a few times. V usage is TRBV11-2 and J usage is TRBJ1-1; D call uncertain. CDR1 and CDR2 from the germline V gene are SGHAT and FQNNGV. The CDR3 runs to 15 residues. Trimming cost V 3 bases and J 4 bases, with 15 bases left between them. Here the CDR3 reads CASSFGGYGVTEAFF. CDR3 sequence (DNA): TGTGCCAGCAGCTTCGGCGGGTATGGTGTCACTGAAGCTTTCTTT. Variable domain in full (rest from reference TRBV11-2 and TRBJ1-1): EAGVAQSPRYKIIEKRQSVAFWCNPISGHATLYWYQQILGQGPKLLIQFQNNGVVDDSQLPKDRFSAERLKGVDSTLKIQPAKLEDSAVYLCASSFGGYGVTEAFFGQGTRLTVV.

The chain combines TRBV19 with TRBJ1-5; D call uncertain. V dropped 0 bases and J dropped 6 bases, with 6 bases sitting between them. The CDR3 is made up of 13 amino acids. Germline-derived CDR1 and CDR2 are LNHDA and SQIVND (reference sequence). The CDR3 region is CASSIDLLQPQHF. The CDR3 DNA sequence: TGTGCCAGTAGTATAGATCTACTTCAGCCCCAGCATTTT.

The J gene is TRBJ1-4, the V gene TRBV9; 7 bases line up with TRBD1. Germline loops: CDR1 SGDLS, CDR2 YYNGEE. V lost 4 bases, J lost 7 bases, and 10 bases stayed unmatched. CDR3 length equals 15 residues. The CDR3 loop reads CASSITGTAVEKLFF. The DNA for the CDR3 is TGTGCCAGCAGCATTACCGGGACAGCGGTTGAAAAACTGTTTTTT.

The chain joins TRBV6-5 to TRBJ1-4; the D is unclear. The germline gives CDR1 MNHEY, CDR2 SVGAGI. V dropped 8 bases and J dropped 8 bases, with 15 bases sitting between them. The CDR3 loop spans 13 amino acids. CDR3 loop: CASRPGIREKLFF. In nucleotides, the CDR3 is TGTGCCAGCCGCCCGGGGATACGGGAAAAACTGTTTTTT.

The chain joins TRBV19 to TRBJ2-7; TRBD2 aligns across 8 bases. The CDR3 covers 13 residues. V was pared by 3 bases and J by 2 bases, with 0 bases of the junction left unmatched. Germline-derived CDR1 and CDR2 are LNHDA and SQIVND (reference sequence). This CDR3 is CASSIGRAYEQYF. The CDR3 DNA follows: TGTGCCAGTAGTATCGGGAGGGCCTACGAGCAGTACTTC.

V usage is TRBV20-1 and J usage is TRBJ2-5; TRBD2 might be the D (5 bases). This CDR3 region has 11 residues. Trimming pared 6 bases from V and 3 bases from J, leaving 8 bases between. From germline, CDR1 is DFQATT and CDR2 SNEGSKA (reference sequence). CDR3 loop: CSARTEETQYF. DNA for the CDR3: TGCAGTGCGAGGACTGAAGAGACCCAGTACTTC.

The chain recombines TRBV7-8 with TRBJ2-3; 9 positions match TRBD2. The CDR3 consists of 12 residues. CDR1 and CDR2 (germline): SGHVS, FQNEAQ. The CDR3, as DNA: TGTGGGTGCGGGGGGGCTGGAGATACGCAGTATTTT. Translation: CGCGGAGDTQYF.

The chain uses TRBV9 and TRBJ1-2, with 8 nucleotides matching TRBD1. There are 15 residues in the CDR3. CDR1 is SGDLS, CDR2 YYNGEE, per germline. Losses at the gene ends were 0 bases for V and 8 bases for J; bases not matched to a gene: 9. The CDR3 spells CASSVDGRGLQGYTF. The CDR3 DNA reads TGTGCCAGCAGCGTAGATGGCAGGGGGCTTCAAGGCTACACCTTC.

This clone turned up a few times. V and J are TRBV18 and TRBJ2-1, with a weak D call TRBD2 (5 bases). The germline gives CDR1 KGHSH, CDR2 LQKENI. This CDR3 is built from 17 residues. V was pared by 6 bases and J by 1 base, with 19 bases between. CDR3 amino acids: CASSPGSSGDSYNEQFF. CDR3 DNA: TGTGCCAGCTCCCCGGGGTCCAGCGGAGATTCCTACAATGAGCAGTTCTTC.

This clone was found a few times. This chain joins TRBV7-2 and TRBJ2-7; D unclear. CDR3 length: 17 amino acids. Trimming shortened V by 0 bases and J by 1 base, and 16 bases separated the two germline ends. CDR1 is SGHTA, CDR2 FQGNSA, per germline. CDR3: CASSLASAGFRSYEQYF. CDR3 DNA: TGTGCCAGCAGCTTAGCGTCCGCAGGTTTCCGGTCCTACGAGCAGTACTTC.

The sample holds a few counts of this clone. The chain is built from TRBV28 and TRBJ1-4; D perhaps matches TRBD1 (6 bases). Germline V CDR1 and CDR2: MDHEN, SYDVKM. V was cut by 5 bases and J by 5 bases, with 15 bases left in between. The CDR3 runs 15 residues. The CDR3 spells CASSPPRGSNEKLFF. CDR3 bases: TGTGCCAGCAGTCCCCCCAGGGGCTCCAATGAAAAACTGTTTTTT.

This clone was seen more than once but under ten times. The chain links TRBV27 to TRBJ2-3; D is perhaps TRBD1 (6 bases). The CDR3 runs 15 residues. Per the germline V gene, CDR1 is MNHEY and CDR2 is SMNVEV (reference sequence). V shed 0 bases and J shed 6 bases, with 13 bases lying between them. CDR3 nucleotide sequence: TGTGCCAGCAGTTTATCGTGGGGGCGGTGGGATACGCAGTATTTT. Protein: CASSLSWGRWDTQYF.

This clone was recorded a few times. This rearrangement joins TRBV7-9 to TRBJ1-2; D not certain. The ends were cut back, 1 base at V and 2 bases at J, with 11 bases in the middle. The CDR3 contains 15 residues. Germline V lookup: CDR1 SEHNR, CDR2 FQNEAQ (reference sequence). The CDR3 sequence is CASSLERQRNYGYTF. CDR3 nucleotides: TGTGCCAGCAGCTTAGAGCGGCAGAGAAACTATGGCTACACCTTC.

This clone was found a few times. The chain uses TRBV11-3 and TRBJ2-1, with D perhaps matching TRBD2 (5 bases). Trimming left V 5 bases short and J 6 bases short, with 14 bases between. CDR3 size: 14 residues. Germline V gene sequence: CDR1 SGHNT, CDR2 YENEEA. CDR3 DNA: TGTGCCAGCAGCCCCAATACTAGATCCAATGAGCAGTTCTTC. Its translation is CASSPNTRSNEQFF.

The chain recombines TRBV18 with TRBJ2-3, with D hard to call. This CDR3 is 14 amino acids long. The germline V gene has CDR1 KGHSH and CDR2 LQKENI. The V end lost 3 bases, the J end lost 2 bases, and 9 bases lay between the germline ends. The CDR3 here is CASSPPTNTDTQYF. The CDR3 nucleotides read TGTGCCAGCTCACCGCCTACCAACACAGATACGCAGTATTTT.